Listed here are 21 T cell receptor beta chains from one sample, sequenced in a study of T cell repertoires in ileal Crohn's disease. TCRdb's copy holds only in-frame clones and misses some; the assay was immunoSEQ multiplex PCR. Of 9,000 to 13,000 clones in the sample, about 76% are singletons; the top ten hold approximately 4.2%. Source material: ileal tissue. Every receptor here comes from an adult with Crohn's disease.

This clone was found a few times. Additional DNA sequences in this sample encode the identical CDR3. The chain carries TRBV30 and TRBJ2-3; TRBD2 matches at 7 bases. Trimming at V came to 1 base and at J to 0 bases, leaving 1 base not matched to a gene. Germline CDR1 reads GTSNPN; CDR2 reads SVGIG (reference sequence). The CDR3 length is 14 residues. Here the CDR3 reads CAWSEGLSTDTQYF. Here the CDR3 DNA reads TGTGCCTGGAGTGAGGGACTAAGCACAGATACGCAGTATTTT.

V and J are TRBV7-8 and TRBJ2-7; 7 bases map to TRBD2. CDR1 is SGHVS, CDR2 FQNEAQ, per germline. V shed 4 bases, J shed 3 bases, and the junction held 9 bases outside the gene matches. The length of the CDR3 is 15 residues. The CDR3, as DNA: TGTGCCAGCAGCTCCGGCGGCGGGGGAATCTACGAGCAGTACTTC. Protein product: CASSSGGGGIYEQYF.

The chain has TRBV30 and TRBJ2-5, with TRBD2 matching over 12 bases. Per the germline V gene, CDR1 is GTSNPN and CDR2 is SVGIG (reference sequence). After removal of 4 bases from V and 1 base from J, the junction contained 10 bases not matched to a gene. The CDR3 totals 17 residues. The CDR3 DNA reads as TGTGCCTGGAAGGGCGGGGGACTAGCGGGTCCCCAAGAGACCCAGTACTTC. Translating gives CAWKGGGLAGPQETQYF.

The chain uses TRBV6-4 and TRBJ2-7; 7 nucleotides align to TRBD1. The V and J ends lost 4 bases and 7 bases, in that order; junction bases with no gene match: 7. Germline CDR1 is MRHNA and CDR2 is SNTAGT. This CDR3 is 13 amino acids long. The CDR3 DNA follows: TGTGCCAGCAGTGTGGAAGGGGGCTCAGAGCAGTACTTC. This sequence encodes CASSVEGGSEQYF.

The count of this clone is one. The chain joins TRBV30 to TRBJ1-2, with D uncertain. The CDR3 consists of 12 residues. Germline V gene sequence: CDR1 GTSNPN, CDR2 SVGIG (reference sequence). Deletions cut 7 bases from V and 2 bases from J, with 11 bases between. The CDR3 DNA sequence: TGTGCCTCAACTACCATGAACTATGGCTACACCTTC. It translates to CASTTMNYGYTF.

V gene TRBV5-4 combines with J gene TRBJ1-2, with D uncertain. The V gene lost 7 bases and the J gene lost 4 bases, with 23 bases spanning the gap. CDR1 and CDR2 (germline): SGHNT, YYREEE (reference sequence). The CDR3 length is 16 residues. The CDR3 sequence is CASLPSIPGKTYGYTF. CDR3 sequence (DNA): TGTGCCAGCCTTCCTAGCATACCAGGAAAGACCTATGGCTACACCTTC.

V usage is TRBV7-2 and J usage is TRBJ1-2; the D is unclear. V was clipped by 0 bases and J by 2 bases, with 4 bases between them. Germline CDR1 and CDR2: SGHTA and FQGNSA. CDR3 length: 13 amino acids. This CDR3 reads CASSLAQNYGYTF. The CDR3 DNA is TGTGCCAGCAGCTTAGCCCAGAACTATGGCTACACCTTC. The full variable domain, rest sourced from reference TRBV7-2 and TRBJ1-2, is GAGVSQSPSNKVTEKGKDVELRCDPISGHTALYWYRQSLGQGLEFLIYFQGNSAPDKSGLPSDRFSAERTGGSVSTLTIQRTQQEDSAVYLCASSLAQNYGYTFGSGTRLTVV.

The table lists this clone with a count of one. This chain connects TRBV14 to TRBJ2-7, with D possibly matching TRBD1 (5 bases). The V end lost 1 base, the J end lost 0 bases, and 13 bases lay between the germline ends. This CDR3 has 16 residues. Germline V gene lookup returns CDR1 SGHDN and CDR2 FVKESK. The CDR3 nucleotides are TGTGCCAGCAGCCAAGCGCCCCGACAGAACTCCTACGAGCAGTACTTC. Its translation is CASSQAPRQNSYEQYF. The full variable domain, with the rest looked up from reference TRBV14 and TRBJ2-7, is EAGVTQFPSHSVIEKGQTVTLRCDPISGHDNLYWYRRVMGKEIKFLLHFVKESKQDESGMPNNRFLAERTGGTYSTLKVQPAELEDSGVYFCASSQAPRQNSYEQYFGPGTRLTVT.

The sample holds a few counts of this clone. This chain uses TRBV19 with TRBJ1-1; D unresolved. The V gene's germline CDR1 is LNHDA and CDR2 SQIVND (reference sequence). The CDR3 totals 11 residues. V shed 3 bases and J shed 9 bases, with 8 bases lying between them. The CDR3 is CASSMSRKAFF. CDR3 sequence (DNA): TGTGCCAGTAGTATGAGCAGGAAAGCTTTCTTT.

V is TRBV6-5 and J is TRBJ1-2; D is unresolved. Per germline, CDR1 MNHEY and CDR2 SVGAGI. V was trimmed by 5 bases and J by 2 bases, leaving 12 bases between them. This CDR3 has 14 residues. This CDR3 is CASSPSTKNYGYTF. The CDR3 DNA reads as TGTGCCAGCAGTCCATCCACAAAAAACTATGGCTACACCTTC.

This chain connects TRBV2 to TRBJ2-7; 7 bases agree with TRBD1. The CDR3 contains 16 residues. The germline V gene encodes CDR1 SNHLY and CDR2 FYNNEI. V trimming: 5 bases; J trimming: 3 bases; junction bases outside the gene matches: 13. Written as DNA, the CDR3 is TGTGCCAGCAGTATCGGACAGGCCATACACCACTACGAGCAGTACTTC. Amino acids: CASSIGQAIHHYEQYF. The full variable domain, in which reference TRBV2 and TRBJ2-7 provide the parts outside the CDR3, is EPEVTQTPSHQVTQMGQEVILRCVPISNHLYFYWYRQILGQKVEFLVSFYNNEISEKSEIFDDQFSVERPDGSNFTLKIRSTKLEDSAMYFCASSIGQAIHHYEQYFGPGTRLTVT.

This clone was seen more than once but under ten times. The CDR3 here is CASSHTSGGAVNEQFF. The CDR3 DNA is TGCGCCAGCAGCCACACTAGCGGGGGGGCGGTAAATGAGCAGTTCTTC. The chain combines TRBV4-1 with TRBJ2-1, with 13 bases that match TRBD2. Germline V gene data show CDR1 as MGHRA and CDR2 as YSYEKL. V lost 3 bases to trimming and J lost 7 bases; unmatched junction nucleotides: 6. CDR3 length equals 16 residues.

The CDR3 sequence is CASSQAGQGAVYYGYTF. The CDR3 DNA reads as TGCGCCAGCAGCCAGGCCGGACAGGGGGCAGTATACTATGGCTACACCTTC. The V call is TRBV4-1, the J call TRBJ1-2; TRBD1 aligns across 11 bases. Germline V gives CDR1 MGHRA, CDR2 YSYEKL. J was trimmed by 3 bases and V by 3 bases; bases with no gene match: 9. The CDR3 extends over 17 amino acids.

CDR3 DNA: TGTGCCAGCAGTGAAGGCCAACAAGCGGGTGGCTACACCTTC. Amino acids: CASSEGQQAGGYTF. V gene TRBV25-1 combines with J gene TRBJ1-2; D remains ambiguous. Trimming removed 2 bases at V and 7 bases at J, with 14 bases between. Germline-derived CDR1 and CDR2 are MGHDK and SYGVNS. The CDR3 has 14 amino acids.

The V and J genes are TRBV9 and TRBJ2-3, with 8 bases aligning to TRBD2. The junction had 4 bases not matched to a gene; V was cut back by 1 base and J by 3 bases. CDR3 size: 15 residues. Germline CDR1 and CDR2: SGDLS and YYNGEE. CDR3 nucleotide sequence: TGTGCCAGCAGCGTATCTCCTAGCGGGACAGATACGCAGTATTTT. It encodes CASSVSPSGTDTQYF.

This chain's CDR3 is CASSVVGQRVPGELFF. In nucleotides, the CDR3 is TGTGCCAGCAGCGTAGTTGGGCAGAGGGTACCCGGGGAGCTGTTTTTT. J is TRBJ2-2 and V is TRBV9; a weak D match, TRBD2 (5 bases). The CDR3 spans 16 residues. V gave up 0 bases and J gave up 6 bases, with 15 bases separating them. Per the germline V gene, CDR1 is SGDLS and CDR2 is YYNGEE.

This chain links TRBV6-5 with TRBJ2-3, with TRBD2 as a possible D gene (7 bases). The V gene lost 7 bases and the J gene lost 4 bases, with 12 bases spanning the gap. This CDR3 has 13 residues. The germline V gene has CDR1 MNHEY and CDR2 SVGAGI. The CDR3 DNA sequence: TGTGCCAGCACCCAGGGGAGGGCAGATACGCAGTATTTT. As protein: CASTQGRADTQYF.

The chain links TRBV28 to TRBJ1-2, with 8 bases aligning to TRBD1. V dropped 6 bases and J dropped 5; count of bases not matched to a gene: 8. This CDR3 has 14 amino acids. The V gene's germline CDR1 is MDHEN and CDR2 SYDVKM. The CDR3 DNA follows: TGTGCCAGCAGGCCCAGGGGGCGTAATTATGGCTACACCTTC. Amino acid sequence: CASRPRGRNYGYTF.

This chain links TRBV27 with TRBJ1-1; D is ambiguous. V was pared by 4 bases and J by 2 bases, with 23 bases between. Per germline, CDR1 MNHEY and CDR2 SMNVEV (reference sequence). The CDR3 extends over 18 amino acids. In DNA form, the CDR3 reads TGTGCCAGCAGTTCACTCCACATACTCCCAGGTCTTAACACTGAAGCTTTCTTT. This encodes CASSSLHILPGLNTEAFF.

This rearrangement joins TRBV6-1 to TRBJ2-7, with 8 bases that match TRBD1. The CDR3 covers 15 residues. The trim removed 6 bases at V and 2 bases at J, leaving 9 bases unmatched. Germline V gene sequence: CDR1 MNHNS, CDR2 SASEGT. The CDR3 loop reads CASSIRGTGAYEQYF. CDR3 DNA sequence: TGTGCCAGCAGCATACGTGGGACAGGTGCCTACGAGCAGTACTTC.

V and J are TRBV4-3 and TRBJ1-1; D remains unclear. Germline V CDR1 and CDR2: LGHNA, YSLEER. Trimming took 1 base from V and 0 from J, leaving 12 bases between them. The CDR3 has 16 residues. CDR3 sequence: CASSQALQVLNTEAFF. CDR3 sequence (DNA): TGCGCCAGCAGCCAAGCCCTTCAGGTCTTGAACACTGAAGCTTTCTTT.